This is a list of T cell receptor beta chains from one sample in a study of follicular helper T cells after annual influenza vaccination. Produced via immunoSEQ multiplex PCR; TCRdb's table is partial and in-frame only. The sample has approximately 13,000 clones; under 80% are singletons. Specimen: CXCR5- memory CD4+ T cells sorted from blood, collected on the day of influenza vaccination. Source of these receptors: an adult who received the influenza vaccine. Both conserved end residues are part of each CDR3. The order of the fields is clone size, V gene, J gene, CDR3 length, D gene, CDR3 protein, CDR3 DNA. D genes are given only for firm matches. The size entry is marked missing in some rows and otherwise reads once, few, many or a size class.

>.|TRBV5-4|TRBJ1-6|13|.
CASRAGSDSPLHF
TGTGCCAGCAGGGCAGGGTCTGATTCACCCCTCCACTTT
>.|TRBV5-1|TRBJ2-5|11|.
CASSFRETQYF
TGCGCCAGCAGCTTCAGGGAGACCCAGTACTTC
>few|TRBV6-6|TRBJ1-2|13|.
CASSYSPAYGYTF
TGTGCCAGCAGTTACTCACCGGCCTATGGCTACACCTTC
>few|TRBV10-3|TRBJ1-5|13|.
CAISDTAGEAQHF
TGTGCCATCAGTGACACAGCCGGGGAGGCCCAGCATTTT
>.|TRBV5-1|TRBJ2-2|14|.
CASSLQPSTGELFF
TGCGCCAGCAGCTTGCAACCTAGCACCGGGGAGCTGTTTTTT
>.|TRBV7-7|TRBJ2-1|13|.
CASSTGESHEQFF
TGTGCTAGCAGTACCGGCGAGAGCCATGAGCAGTTCTTC
>.|TRBV6-5|TRBJ1-3|16|.
CASSYRSGSKGNTIYF
TGTGCCAGCAGTTACCGGTCGGGGTCGAAGGGAAACACCATATATTTT
>.|TRBV9|TRBJ1-2|11|.
CASSLYGGYTF
TGTGCCAGCAGCCTCTATGGTGGCTACACCTTC
>.|TRBV2|TRBJ1-5|13|.
CASTRRVAQPQHF
TGTGCCAGCACACGCAGGGTGGCTCAGCCCCAGCATTTT
>.|TRBV11-2|TRBJ2-5|13|.
CASSFGGEKTQYF
TGTGCCAGCAGCTTTGGCGGGGAAAAGACCCAGTACTTC
>.|TRBV6-5|TRBJ1-2|11|.
CASSEASGYTF
TGTGCCAGCAGTGAAGCTTCTGGCTACACCTTC
>.|TRBV4-3|TRBJ2-1|15|.
CASSQGTASYNEQFF
TGCGCCAGCAGCCAAGGGACTGCCAGCTACAATGAGCAGTTCTTC
>.|TRBV27|TRBJ2-5|16|TRBD1
CASSSDRDRGRETQYF
TGTGCCAGCAGTTCGGACCGGGACAGGGGTCGGGAGACCCAGTACTTC
>.|TRBV18|TRBJ1-2|21|.
CASSPRRAEVTVRTFIYGYTF
TGTGCCAGCTCACCACGCAGGGCTGAGGTTACTGTCAGGACTTTTATTTATGGCTACACCTTC
>few|TRBV2|TRBJ1-5|13|.
CASGPAPYQPQHF
TGTGCCAGCGGTCCCGCCCCGTATCAGCCCCAGCATTTT
>.|TRBV4-2|TRBJ2-5|14|TRBD2
CASSQGEGSETQYF
TGTGCCAGCAGCCAAGGGGAGGGGTCGGAGACCCAGTACTTC
>few|TRBV11-2|TRBJ1-5|13|.
CASSFQEYQPQHF
TGTGCCAGCAGCTTCCAGGAGTATCAGCCCCAGCATTTT
>.|TRBV5-1|TRBJ2-7|14|TRBD1
CASSLTGVYYEQYF
TGCGCCAGCAGCTTGACAGGGGTGTACTACGAGCAGTACTTC
>.|TRBV7-3|TRBJ1-1|14|.
CASSPTAKNTEAFF
TGTGCCAGCAGCCCGACGGCCAAGAACACTGAAGCTTTCTTT
>.|TRBV7-2|TRBJ1-5|20|.
CASSLALPGDGGYSNQPQHF
TGTGCCAGCAGCTTAGCGCTTCCGGGGGATGGCGGGTATAGCAATCAGCCCCAGCATTTT
>.|TRBV15|TRBJ1-2|14|TRBD1
CATSGGGLFGGYTF
TGTGCCACCAGCGGAGGGGGCTTGTTTGGTGGCTACACCTTC
>.|TRBV18|TRBJ1-1|15|.
CASSFAGLGDTEAFF
TGTGCCAGCTCATTTGCGGGTCTAGGGGACACTGAAGCTTTCTTT
>.|TRBV2|TRBJ2-2|15|.
CASSGLGPNTGELFF
TGTGCCAGCAGTGGGTTAGGGCCGAACACCGGGGAGCTGTTTTTT
>once|TRBV5-1|TRBJ2-1|17|TRBD1
CASSFGIRTGEVNEQFF
TGCGCCAGCAGCTTCGGGATCCGGACAGGGGAGGTGAATGAGCAGTTCTTC
>.|TRBV7-6|TRBJ2-7|16|TRBD2
CASSYGTSSLSYEQYF
TGTGCCAGCAGCTACGGGACTAGCTCCCTCTCCTACGAGCAGTACTTC
>.|TRBV29-1|TRBJ1-2|12|.
CSVPGRSRGYTF
TGCAGCGTCCCTGGGCGCTCCCGGGGCTACACCTTC
>.|TRBV7-3|TRBJ1-3|16|.
CAILGPPVAPGNTIYF
TGTGCCATTTTGGGGCCTCCCGTGGCCCCGGGAAACACCATATATTTT
>.|TRBV18|TRBJ1-1|16|.
CASSPQGKDMNTEAFF
TGTGCCAGCTCACCCCAGGGGAAAGACATGAACACTGAAGCTTTCTTT
>.|TRBV9|TRBJ1-4|14|.
CASSVDLTNEKLFF
TGTGCCAGCAGCGTAGATCTAACTAATGAAAAACTGTTTTTT
>.|TRBV2|TRBJ2-3|14|.
CASGQESFSDTQYF
TGTGCCAGCGGGCAGGAGAGCTTTTCAGATACGCAGTATTTT
>.|TRBV9|TRBJ2-7|16|TRBD1
CASSSSPTGGSYEQYF
TGTGCCAGCAGCTCCTCGCCCACAGGGGGCTCCTACGAGCAGTACTTC
>once|TRBV2|TRBJ1-3|19|.
CASSEIGGLGVSSGNTIYF
TGTGCCAGCAGTGAAATCGGGGGTCTGGGCGTCTCGTCTGGAAACACCATATATTTT
>.|TRBV6-1|TRBJ2-3|13|.
CASRSSGTDTQYF
TGTGCCAGCAGGTCTAGCGGCACAGATACGCAGTATTTT
>.|TRBV9|TRBJ1-3|16|.
CASSAGLPTSGNTIYF
TGTGCCAGCAGCGCGGGACTTCCTACCTCTGGAAACACCATATATTTT
>.|TRBV6-5|TRBJ1-1|16|.
CASSYHTGTLNTEAFF
TGTGCCAGCAGTTACCATACCGGGACCCTGAACACTGAAGCTTTCTTT
>.|TRBV2|TRBJ1-1|13|.
CASIPFLYAEAFF
TGTGCCAGCATTCCATTCCTTTACGCTGAAGCTTTCTTT
>few|TRBV10-3|TRBJ1-3|13|.
CAISDNARNTIYF
TGTGCCATCAGTGACAACGCACGAAACACCATATATTTT
>.|TRBV6-5|TRBJ2-7|15|TRBD2
CASRDTSGASYEQYF
TGTGCCAGCAGAGACACTAGCGGGGCTTCCTACGAGCAGTACTTC
>.|TRBV6-5|TRBJ2-2|15|TRBD1
CASSYSTGDTGELFF
TGTGCCAGCAGTTACTCCACAGGGGACACCGGGGAGCTGTTTTTT
>.|TRBV18|TRBJ1-3|15|TRBD1
CASSTDRGPGNTIYF
TGTGCCAGCTCTACGGACAGGGGACCTGGAAACACCATATATTTT